Following are 25 T cell receptor beta chains from one sample sequenced in a study of identical twins. TCRdb reanalysed the 5' RACE reads using MiXCR and keeps one entry per CDR3 protein. The table lists under 400,000 distinct CDR3 sequences, roughly 9% of them singletons, with roughly 8.9% in the top ten. The sample consisted of naive T cells sorted from blood. These receptors were obtained from a woman in her forties or fifties in good health.

The chain couples TRBV24-1 to TRBJ2-6, with D tentatively TRBD1 (6 bases). The V gene lost 3 bases and the J gene lost 0 bases, with 17 bases spanning the gap. Germline V gene data show CDR1 as KGHDR and CDR2 as SFDVKD. The CDR3 runs 19 residues. The CDR3 reads CATSDHPQTGVSGANVLTF. The CDR3 nucleotides are TGTGCCACCAGTGATCATCCGCAGACAGGTGTCTCTGGGGCCAACGTCCTGACTTTC.

The V and J genes are TRBV14 and TRBJ2-6, with 8 bases identical to TRBD2. V was pared by 0 bases and J by 4 bases, with 14 bases of the junction left unmatched. Germline V CDR1 and CDR2: SGHDN, FVKESK. CDR3 size: 20 residues. CDR3 nucleotide sequence: TGTGCCAGCAGCCAAGACAGTCTCGGGAGGGTCGGTTGGGGGGCCAACGTCCTGACTTTC. Translating it yields CASSQDSLGRVGWGANVLTF. The full variable domain, in which reference TRBV14 and TRBJ2-6 provide the parts outside the CDR3, is EAGVTQFPSHSVIEKGQTVTLRCDPISGHDNLYWYRRVMGKEIKFLLHFVKESKQDESGMPNNRFLAERTGGTYSTLKVQPAELEDSGVYFCASSQDSLGRVGWGANVLTFGAGSRLTVL.

The V call is TRBV6-6, the J call TRBJ2-7, with D uncertain. Between the trimmed V and J ends, which lost 0 bases and 6 bases, there was a span of 9 bases. The CDR3 is 13 residues long. Germline V CDR1 and CDR2: MNHNY, SVGAGI (reference sequence). The CDR3 nucleotides read TGTGCCAGCAGTTACTCAACGGCGCGCGAGCAGTACGTC. Protein sequence: CASSYSTAREQYV.

For the CDR3, the DNA is TGTGCCAGCAGCCAAGTCACCCGAGGGTCAGATACGCAGTATTTT. This encodes CASSQVTRGSDTQYF. This chain joins TRBV3-1 and TRBJ2-3; tentative D call: TRBD2 (5 bases). The V and J ends lost 1 base and 4 bases respectively, with 12 bases between them. CDR1 and CDR2 (germline): LGHDT, YNNKEL (reference sequence). The CDR3 contains 15 residues.

The chain employs TRBV19 and TRBJ1-5, with D possibly TRBD1 on 6 matching bases. The CDR3 runs 16 residues. CDR1 is LNHDA, CDR2 SQIVND, per germline (reference sequence). The germline V and J ends were trimmed by 5 bases and 5 bases, with 19 bases remaining between them. The CDR3 reads CASSGPGEGSYQPQHF. The CDR3 DNA sequence: TGTGCCAGTAGTGGACCAGGGGAGGGGTCATATCAGCCCCAGCATTTT.

The sample holds many counts of this clonotype. The V and J genes are TRBV12-3 or TRBV12-4 and TRBJ1-5; the match to TRBD1 covers 7 bases. Losses at the gene ends were 6 bases for V and 0 bases for J; bases not matched to a gene: 5. This CDR3 region has 15 residues. The CDR3 nucleotides read TGTGCCAGCAGCCCACAGGGGTATAGCAATCAGCCCCAGCATTTT. Amino acids: CASSPQGYSNQPQHF.

This clonotype was seen a few times. The V call is TRBV12-3 or TRBV12-4, the J call TRBJ2-1, with TRBD2 matching over 10 bases. This CDR3 region has 17 residues. V trimming: 7 bases; J trimming: 1 base; junction bases outside the gene matches: 10. Here the CDR3 DNA reads TGTGCCAGCAATCTATTTACTAGCGGGACGTCCTACAATGAGCAGTTCTTC. Its translation is CASNLFTSGTSYNEQFF.

The chain joins TRBV5-6 to TRBJ2-1; 9 nucleotides align to TRBD2. Germline values: CDR1 SGHDT, CDR2 YYEEEE. Trimming at V came to 1 base and at J to 16 bases, leaving 6 bases not matched to a gene. This CDR3 is built from 12 residues. Here the CDR3 DNA reads TGTGCCAGCAGCTTGACGCGGGAGGGCCTATTCTTC. Translating gives CASSLTREGLFF.

The chain is built from TRBV3-1 and TRBJ2-1, with TRBD2 as a possible D gene (5 bases). The CDR3 is 13 residues long. Trimming shortened V by 8 bases and J by 7 bases, and 15 bases separated the two germline ends. The germline V gene has CDR1 LGHDT and CDR2 YNNKEL (reference sequence). The CDR3, as DNA: TGTGCCAGCCTTGGGCGCGGGTGGAATGAGCAGTTCTTC. Translation: CASLGRGWNEQFF.

This clonotype came up many times. J is TRBJ2-5 and V is TRBV4-1; no clear D gene. Trimming cost V 1 base and J 5 bases, with 8 bases left between them. CDR1 MGHRA and CDR2 YSYEKL come from the germline V gene. CDR3 length: 13 residues. CDR3 in amino acids: CASSQGMLETQYF. Written as DNA, the CDR3 is TGCGCCAGCAGCCAAGGAATGCTGGAGACCCAGTACTTC.

This clonotype was observed a handful of times. This chain uses TRBV6-5 with TRBJ1-4; 7 bases line up with TRBD1. The CDR3 has 17 amino acids. V was clipped by 2 bases and J by 8 bases; unmatched bases: 14. Germline assignment: CDR1 MNHEY and CDR2 SVGAGI. The CDR3 nucleotides read TGTGCCAGCAGTTACCGACAGGGACCGGAGGGGACCGAAAAACTGTTTTTT. Its protein is CASSYRQGPEGTEKLFF.

The chain is built from TRBV12-3 or TRBV12-4 and TRBJ2-2; TRBD1 aligns across 10 bases. The CDR3 length is 14 residues. The V gene end was trimmed by 10 bases and the J gene end by 5 bases; junction bases not matched to a gene: 7. CDR3 nucleotide sequence: TGTGCCACCCAAGGGACAGGGGAAACCGGGGAGCTGTTTTTT. Translating gives CATQGTGETGELFF.

The chain couples TRBV30 to TRBJ2-3; 8 bases map to TRBD2. The germline V gene encodes CDR1 GTSNPN and CDR2 SVGIG (reference sequence). V was clipped by 7 bases and J by 1 base; unmatched bases: 13. The CDR3 covers 16 residues. This chain's CDR3 is CASSSGKTSRTDTQYF. As DNA, the CDR3 is TGTGCCTCCAGTAGCGGGAAGACGTCCCGCACAGATACGCAGTATTTT.

This clonotype has a handful of counts. In nucleotides, the CDR3 is TGTGCCAGCAGCCCCTTGAGGGGCGCCAGGGAGGCCGGGGAGCTGTTTTTT. Translation: CASSPLRGAREAGELFF. The chain combines TRBV11-2 with TRBJ2-2, with D possibly being TRBD2 (6 bases). V lost 5 bases and J lost 6, with 22 bases in between. Per germline, CDR1 SGHAT and CDR2 FQNNGV. The CDR3 length is 17 residues.

The rearrangement links TRBV6-1 to TRBJ2-7, with no clear D. V was cut by 7 bases and J by 0 bases, with 19 bases left in between. This CDR3 region has 16 residues. CDR1 and CDR2 from the germline V gene are MNHNS and SASEGT. CDR3 DNA: TGTGCCAGCATGGTGGGGTCATTAATACCCTCCTACGAGCAGTACGTC. Protein: CASMVGSLIPSYEQYV.

The sample holds many counts of this clonotype. The rearrangement joins TRBV3-1 to TRBJ1-2; the match to TRBD1 covers 10 bases. V shed 8 bases, J shed 6 bases, and the junction held 9 bases outside the gene matches. Germline V lookup: CDR1 LGHDT, CDR2 YNNKEL (reference sequence). The CDR3 extends over 14 amino acids. CDR3 nucleotides: TGTGCCAGCTTAAGATCGGGACAGGGGCATGGCTACACCTTC. Translating it yields CASLRSGQGHGYTF.

This clonotype showed up just a few times. The chain uses TRBV4-1 and TRBJ1-2; D is uncertain. This CDR3 region has 11 residues. In germline, CDR1 is MGHRA, CDR2 YSYEKL. Between the trimmed V and J ends, which lost 1 base and 10 bases, there was a span of 7 bases. The CDR3 bases are TGCGCCAGCAGCCAAGTAATGGTCTACACCTTC. Its translation: CASSQVMVYTF.

The chain uses TRBV19 and TRBJ2-5, with 9 bases identical to TRBD2. The CDR3 extends over 15 amino acids. Germline CDR1 and CDR2: LNHDA and SQIVND (reference sequence). V dropped 4 bases and J dropped 9; count of bases not matched to a gene: 12. The CDR3 is CASSTTSGSSPAQYF. CDR3 bases: TGTGCCAGTAGTACGACTAGCGGTTCATCTCCGGCCCAGTACTTC.

The chain couples TRBV12-3 or TRBV12-4 to TRBJ2-7, with 9 bases that match TRBD2. CDR3 length equals 15 residues. The V segment lost 3 bases and the J segment 7 bases; nucleotides outside the gene matches: 10. CDR3 coding DNA: TGTGCCAGCAGTTTCGGCGGGAGGGCCCATGGGGAGCAGTACTTC. Translating gives CASSFGGRAHGEQYF.

The chain joins TRBV6-2 or TRBV6-3 to TRBJ2-7, with D perhaps TRBD1 (6 bases). The V end was cut by 9 bases, the J end by 3 bases, with 21 bases between. The CDR3 is 15 amino acids. Germline-derived CDR1 and CDR2 are MNHEY and SVGEGT. The CDR3 DNA is TGTGCCAGTCACCGCTTCCCGGGACAACGCTACGAGCAGTACTTC. Amino acids: CASHRFPGQRYEQYF.

This clonotype was recorded a few times. The rearrangement links TRBV5-1 to TRBJ2-3; D is unclear. CDR3 size: 13 residues. The germline gives CDR1 SGHRS, CDR2 YFSETQ. With 7 bases removed from V and 2 bases from J, the gap between germline ends came to 11 bases. The chain's CDR3 is CASLDDSTDTQYF. Here the CDR3 DNA reads TGCGCCAGCTTGGACGACTCCACAGATACGCAGTATTTT. Filled out from reference TRBV5-1 and TRBJ2-3, the complete variable domain reads KAGVTQTPRYLIKTRGQQVTLSCSPISGHRSVSWYQQTPGQGLQFLFEYFSETQRNKGNFPGRFSGRQFSNSRSEMNVSTLELGDSALYLCASLDDSTDTQYFGPGTRLTVL.

In this sample, this clonotype turned up a few times. CDR3 DNA sequence: TGCAGTGCTAGAGATGGAACAGGCCTAGGTGTGTTCTTC. It translates to CSARDGTGLGVFF. The J gene is TRBJ2-1, the V gene TRBV20-1, with D perhaps TRBD1 (5 bases). This CDR3 comprises 13 residues. The V end was cut by 0 bases, the J end by 15 bases, with 18 bases between. Germline CDR1 is DFQATT and CDR2 is SNEGSKA (reference sequence).

This clonotype has ten or more counts. The genes are TRBV5-1 and TRBJ2-1; 10 nucleotides align to TRBD2. CDR1 and CDR2 (germline): SGHRS, YFSETQ. The CDR3 sequence is 17 residues long. V was clipped by 4 bases and J by 0 bases; unmatched bases: 7. The CDR3 sequence is CASSHRTSGSSYNEQFF. For the CDR3, the DNA is TGCGCCAGCAGCCACCGGACTAGCGGAAGCTCCTACAATGAGCAGTTCTTC.

The CDR3 sequence: CASSQGSGRSTDTQYF. For the CDR3, the DNA is TGCGCCAGCAGCCAAGGGAGCGGGAGGAGCACAGATACGCAGTATTTT. This sequence joins TRBV4-1 and TRBJ2-3, with 9 bases aligning to TRBD2. This CDR3 comprises 16 residues. CDR1 MGHRA and CDR2 YSYEKL come from the germline V gene. V dropped 1 base and J dropped 0; count of bases not matched to a gene: 2.

A remark on this clonotype: A read error may produce the germline difference seen at one junction end. The V and J genes are TRBV6-1 and TRBJ2-7; 7 bases align to TRBD2. This CDR3 spans 16 amino acids. Germline loops: CDR1 MNHNS, CDR2 SASEGT. The CDR3 nucleotides are TGTGCCAGCAGTGAAAGGGCACAGGTCGGGGACTACGAGCTGTACTTC. Translating gives CASSERAQVGDYELYF.